These 6 T cell receptor beta chains originate from one sample sequenced in a study of CD8 T cells in ankylosing spondylitis. TCRdb reprocessed the 5' RACE reads via MiXCR and lists one record per CDR3 protein. This sample yields about 39,000 distinct CDR3 sequences, of which less than 4% are seen a single time; 2.5% to 3% belongs to the top ten. The sample consisted of blood, either unsorted or a sorted T cell fraction (not recorded which). The receptor source for this set is a male donor with ankylosing spondylitis or in good health (not recorded which).

This clonotype has more than one count but fewer than ten. J is TRBJ1-6 and V is TRBV9; TRBD1 is a possible D gene (5 bases). The CDR3 loop spans 14 amino acids. Germline V gives CDR1 SGDLS, CDR2 YYNGEE. V lost 3 bases to trimming and J lost 17 bases, with 21 bases between them. The CDR3 nucleotides are TGTGCCAGCAGCGCCGCGGGGCTTCCGGACGGCATCCACTTT. Translating gives CASSAAGLPDGIHF.

In its sample, this clonotype was seen many times. This chain connects TRBV9 to TRBJ2-1, with a tentative D call TRBD2 (7 bases). The V gene's germline CDR1 is SGDLS and CDR2 YYNGEE. Trimming shortened V by 0 bases and J by 7 bases, and 20 bases separated the two germline ends. This CDR3 spans 17 amino acids. The CDR3 loop is CASSVAVPPGGGNEQFF. Written as DNA, the CDR3 is TGTGCCAGCAGCGTAGCGGTACCCCCGGGGGGCGGGAATGAGCAGTTCTTC.

This clonotype was seen many times. V usage is TRBV9 and J usage is TRBJ2-5; 11 bases match TRBD2. With 4 bases clipped from V and 5 bases from J, the junction kept 10 bases outside the gene matches. The CDR3 loop spans 16 amino acids. Germline V gene data show CDR1 as SGDLS and CDR2 as YYNGEE. The CDR3 DNA sequence: TGTGCCAGCAGCTCTAGCGGACTAGCGGGCAGCGAGACCCAGTACTTC. It specifies CASSSSGLAGSETQYF.

This clonotype appeared many times. As DNA, the CDR3 is TGTGCCAGCAGCGTAGCCCCTGGTGGGCCCTACAATGAGCAGTTCTTC. This gives the protein CASSVAPGGPYNEQFF. The chain employs TRBV9 and TRBJ2-1; D gene ambiguous. Germline loops: CDR1 SGDLS, CDR2 YYNGEE. The germline V and J ends were trimmed by 0 bases and 2 bases, with 12 bases remaining between them. CDR3 length: 16 amino acids.

This clonotype was counted many times. The V call is TRBV9, the J call TRBJ2-3; D is unresolved. Germline CDR1 and CDR2: SGDLS and YYNGEE. This CDR3 spans 14 amino acids. V lost 4 bases and J 1 base, leaving 10 bases between the germline ends. The CDR3 sequence: CASSRIGRTDTQYF. CDR3 DNA sequence: TGTGCCAGCAGCCGGATAGGGCGCACAGATACGCAGTATTTT.

This clonotype was seen at least ten times. The chain combines TRBV9 with TRBJ1-3; TRBD1 might be the D (5 bases). Germline V gene data show CDR1 as SGDLS and CDR2 as YYNGEE. The V end lost 4 bases, the J end lost 0 bases, and 11 bases lay between the germline ends. The CDR3 length is 15 residues. CDR3 sequence: CASSTRRDSGNTIYF. CDR3 nucleotide sequence: TGTGCCAGCAGCACCCGCAGGGACTCTGGAAACACCATATATTTT.